A single sample gave rise to the 31 T cell receptor beta chains below, sequenced in a study of T-cell memory formation after mild COVID-19 listed by TCRdb under 2021. The library was produced with 5' RACE. For sequencing, an Illumina NovaSeq 6000 was employed. TCRdb ran its own pipeline on the public reads, namely fastp trimming at Q25 and MiXCR clone calling, and kept in-frame beta chains. CDR3 protein sequences are deduplicated, and each keeps its most common genes and DNA. Recorded for this sample are about 470,000 distinct CDR3 sequences; around a quarter of them occurred a single time. The top ten clones comprise 12% of the sample. The sequencing input was PBMCs or a T cell subset sorted from them (not recorded which). These receptors were collected from an adult woman who had mild COVID-19 (a few samples of this study predate the infection). The sample titles of this study are shuffled in the database, so cell type and time point are left out; the donor was told from shared clones.

This clonotype was detected only once. The chain couples TRBV10-3 to TRBJ1-3; 7 bases are shared with TRBD1. Looked up from germline, CDR1 is ENHRY and CDR2 is SYGVKD. The CDR3 spans 16 residues. Trimming at V came to 2 bases and at J to 4 bases, leaving 8 bases not matched to a gene. CDR3 amino acids: CAISERGQRKGNTIYF. Written as DNA, the CDR3 is TGTGCCATCAGTGAGAGGGGACAGAGGAAAGGAAACACCATATATTTT.

This sequence joins TRBV3-1 and TRBJ2-5; 9 bases are shared with TRBD2. The ends lost 3 bases at V and 3 bases at J; junction bases unmatched: 5. This CDR3 has 15 amino acids. Germline V gene lookup returns CDR1 LGHDT and CDR2 YNNKEL (reference sequence). In DNA, the CDR3 is TGTGCCAGCAGCCACATACTAGCGGGCGAAGAGACCCAGTACTTC. Translating gives CASSHILAGEETQYF.

The chain joins TRBV7-8 to TRBJ2-7; 8 nucleotides align to TRBD2. After removal of 3 bases from V and 0 bases from J, the junction contained 4 bases not matched to a gene. CDR3 length equals 15 residues. Germline V lookup: CDR1 SGHVS, CDR2 FQNEAQ. Here the CDR3 DNA reads TGTGCCAGCAGCTTTGTGGGACTAGTCTCCTACGAGCAGTACTTC. This sequence encodes CASSFVGLVSYEQYF. The full variable domain, completed using reference TRBV7-8 and TRBJ2-7, is GAGVSQSPRYKVAKRGQDVALRCDPISGHVSLFWYQQALGQGPEFLTYFQNEAQLDKSGLPSDRFFAERPEGSVSTLKIQRTQQEDSAVYLCASSFVGLVSYEQYFGPGTRLTVT.

This clonotype was detected many times. This chain uses TRBV18 with TRBJ2-5; 7 bases align to TRBD2. Losses at the gene ends were 3 bases for V and 4 bases for J; bases not matched to a gene: 2. The CDR3 is made up of 13 amino acids. Germline V gene lookup returns CDR1 KGHSH and CDR2 LQKENI. The CDR3 spells CASSPGLGETQYF. The CDR3 DNA sequence: TGTGCCAGCTCACCTGGACTAGGAGAGACCCAGTACTTC.

The chain carries TRBV5-6 and TRBJ1-2; 7 bases map to TRBD1. Germline V gene data show CDR1 as SGHDT and CDR2 as YYEEEE. V lost 0 bases, J lost 0 bases, and 5 bases stayed unmatched. The CDR3 extends over 16 amino acids. CDR3 amino acids: CASSLVGTDSNYGYTF. The CDR3 DNA reads TGTGCCAGCAGCTTGGTCGGGACAGACTCTAACTATGGCTACACCTTC.

The rearrangement joins TRBV7-8 to TRBJ2-2; 11 positions match TRBD1. The CDR3 is 17 residues long. J lost 4 bases, V lost 0 bases, and 4 bases had no gene match. CDR1 is SGHVS and CDR2 is FQNEAQ in the germline V gene. Here the CDR3 DNA reads TGTGCCAGCAGCTTAGCTTCCGGGACAGGGGGCACCGGGGAGCTGTTTTTT. It is translated as CASSLASGTGGTGELFF.

This clonotype was detected a few times. This sequence joins TRBV27 and TRBJ2-5; a possible D gene is TRBD2 (5 bases). CDR3 length equals 14 residues. Trimming left V 8 bases short and J 2 bases short, with 15 bases between. Germline CDR1 is MNHEY and CDR2 is SMNVEV (reference sequence). The CDR3 bases are TGTGCCAGCTGGACTTTAGGCAGGCAAGAGACCCAGTACTTC. It codes for CASWTLGRQETQYF.

At least ten counts were recorded for this clonotype. The rearrangement links TRBV4-2 to TRBJ2-1; possibly TRBD1 for D (7 bases). The CDR3 totals 14 residues. Germline V CDR1 and CDR2: LGHNA, YNFKEQ. V was shortened by 6 bases and J by 8 bases, with 17 bases between the two germline ends. DNA for the CDR3: TGTGCCAGCAGTCTCGCCCAGGGGGGCGATGAGCAGTTCTTC. Protein product: CASSLAQGGDEQFF.

This clonotype showed up just a few times. The rearrangement uses TRBV6-2 or TRBV6-3 and TRBJ2-7; D not resolved. Trimming took 0 bases from V and 5 from J, leaving 8 bases between them. This CDR3 has 13 residues. The germline V gene encodes CDR1 MNHEY and CDR2 SVGEGT. The CDR3 region is CASSYSTGDEQYF. CDR3 in DNA: TGTGCCAGCAGTTACTCGACTGGCGACGAGCAGTACTTC.

This clonotype showed up just once. This sequence joins TRBV29-1 and TRBJ1-5; D perhaps matches TRBD1 (5 bases). This CDR3 is 14 amino acids long. V lost 4 bases to trimming and J lost 5 bases, with 15 bases between them. The germline V gene encodes CDR1 SQVTM and CDR2 ANQGSEA. For the CDR3, the DNA is TGCAGCGTTGGGGTTGGAGGGGTGGATCAGCCCCAGCATTTT. It translates to CSVGVGGVDQPQHF.

The J gene is TRBJ2-6, the V gene TRBV29-1, with TRBD1 as a possible D gene (7 bases). Germline V gene data show CDR1 as SQVTM and CDR2 as ANQGSEA. CDR3 size: 15 residues. The V and J ends lost 3 bases and 4 bases respectively, with 13 bases between them. This CDR3 is CSVDAGGYGANVLTF. CDR3 in DNA: TGCAGCGTTGACGCAGGGGGGTACGGGGCCAACGTCCTGACTTTC.

This chain uses TRBV4-3 with TRBJ1-1; 7 bases are a match to TRBD1. This CDR3 contains 15 residues. Germline V gives CDR1 LGHNA, CDR2 YSLEER. Trimming cost V 1 base and J 4 bases; bases outside gene matches: 6. CDR3 in amino acids: CASSQVQGGSTEAFF. The CDR3 DNA follows: TGCGCCAGCAGCCAAGTGCAGGGGGGTAGCACTGAAGCTTTCTTT.

This clonotype was seen a few times. The rearrangement links TRBV20-1 to TRBJ1-1, with a possible D match to TRBD1 (5 bases). V was cut by 4 bases and J by 4 bases, with 10 bases left in between. The CDR3 length is 12 residues. Germline values: CDR1 DFQATT, CDR2 SNEGSKA (reference sequence). The CDR3 DNA is TGCAGTGCTATCAGGGTGCCCACTGAAGCTTTCTTT. Its translation: CSAIRVPTEAFF.

The chain is built from TRBV2 and TRBJ2-4; D could derive from TRBD1 or TRBD2 (5 bases each). Germline CDR1 reads SNHLY; CDR2 reads FYNNEI. V was clipped by 3 bases and J by 16 bases, with 16 bases between them. The CDR3 length is 12 residues. The CDR3 DNA is TGTGCCAGCAGTGAGGGACCAATCGACAGTTACTTC. Its translation: CASSEGPIDSYF. Full variable domain (rest looked up from reference TRBV2 and TRBJ2-4): EPEVTQTPSHQVTQMGQEVILRCVPISNHLYFYWYRQILGQKVEFLVSFYNNEISEKSEIFDDQFSVERPDGSNFTLKIRSTKLEDSAMYFCASSEGPIDSYFGAGTRLSVL.

This clonotype was counted between two and nine times. The V call is TRBV14, the J call TRBJ2-7, with D possibly matching TRBD1 (7 bases). Per germline, CDR1 SGHDN and CDR2 FVKESK. The CDR3 covers 11 residues. The chain's CDR3 is CARDSSYEQYF. Written as DNA, the CDR3 is TGTGCGCGGGACAGTTCCTACGAGCAGTACTTC.

This clonotype was seen at least ten times. V usage is TRBV7-9 and J usage is TRBJ2-1, with 9 bases aligning to TRBD2. J lost 4 bases, V lost 1 base, and 2 bases had no gene match. The CDR3 length is 15 residues. The germline V gene has CDR1 SEHNR and CDR2 FQNEAQ (reference sequence). The CDR3 DNA is TGTGCCAGCAGCTTAGGACTAGCGGCTTACAATGAGCAGTTCTTC. This gives the protein CASSLGLAAYNEQFF.

The CDR3 sequence is CASSLSPVVGVGQYF. The CDR3 DNA sequence: TGCGCCAGCAGCCTGTCCCCGGTTGTTGGGGTTGGGCAGTACTTC. V usage is TRBV5-1 and J usage is TRBJ2-7; no firm D call. The germline V and J ends were trimmed by 4 bases and 9 bases, with 23 bases remaining between them. This CDR3 spans 15 amino acids. CDR1 and CDR2 from the germline V gene are SGHRS and YFSETQ.

The chain carries TRBV3-1 and TRBJ2-6; 7 nucleotides agree with TRBD1. V gave up 5 bases and J gave up 0 bases; unmatched junction bases: 22. The germline V gene encodes CDR1 LGHDT and CDR2 YNNKEL (reference sequence). The CDR3 totals 22 residues. For the CDR3, the DNA is TGTGCCAGCAGCGATCGGTCGATACACGTGGGGACAGAGAACTCTGGGGCCAACGTCCTGACTTTC. This encodes CASSDRSIHVGTENSGANVLTF.

The chain joins TRBV5-1 to TRBJ1-3; 7 positions match TRBD1. The V segment lost 3 bases and the J segment 2 bases; nucleotides outside the gene matches: 8. Looked up from germline, CDR1 is SGHRS and CDR2 is YFSETQ. The CDR3 totals 16 residues. CDR3 in amino acids: CASSYTGASAGNTIYF. For the CDR3, the DNA is TGCGCCAGCAGCTATACAGGGGCCTCCGCTGGAAACACCATATATTTT.

This clonotype was seen only a few times. The rearrangement joins TRBV9 to TRBJ2-7, with 8 bases identical to TRBD1. V shed 7 bases and J 6 bases; nucleotides not matched to a gene: 12. Germline V gives CDR1 SGDLS, CDR2 YYNGEE. CDR3 size: 14 residues. The CDR3 protein is CASGPTGVTVEQYF. In nucleotides, the CDR3 is TGTGCCAGCGGACCGACAGGGGTTACAGTCGAGCAGTACTTC.

This clonotype was seen more than once but under ten times. The chain combines TRBV12-3 or TRBV12-4 with TRBJ1-1, with 8 bases matching TRBD1. The V segment lost 5 bases and the J segment 5 bases; nucleotides outside the gene matches: 13. The CDR3 runs to 16 residues. The CDR3 protein is CASSPTRDRPGTEAFF. DNA of the CDR3: TGTGCCAGCAGTCCTACCCGGGACAGGCCGGGAACTGAAGCTTTCTTT.

This chain uses TRBV4-3 with TRBJ2-1; D ambiguous. V shed 2 bases and J shed 4 bases, with 12 bases lying between them. CDR1 and CDR2 from the germline V gene are LGHNA and YSLEER. The CDR3 sequence is 15 residues long. Here the CDR3 reads CASSQPGLSYNEQFF. In nucleotides, the CDR3 is TGCGCCAGCAGCCAACCTGGCCTCTCGTACAATGAGCAGTTCTTC.

This chain uses TRBV6-6 with TRBJ1-1; D may be TRBD1 (5 bases). The CDR3 contains 15 residues. Trimming shortened V by 4 bases and J by 1 base, and 13 bases separated the two germline ends. Germline CDR1 reads MNHNY; CDR2 reads SVGAGI (reference sequence). In nucleotides, the CDR3 is TGTGCCAGCAGTTCACGGGACGGGGGGAACACTGAAGCTTTCTTT. Protein product: CASSSRDGGNTEAFF.

This chain connects TRBV7-8 to TRBJ2-3; 7 positions agree with TRBD1. CDR3 length: 14 residues. With V trimmed by 1 base and J by 7 bases, 5 bases remained unmatched. The germline CDR1 and CDR2 sequences are SGHVS and FQNEAQ. The CDR3 reads CASSLGSTGNTQYF. The DNA of the CDR3 is TGTGCCAGCAGCTTAGGTTCGACAGGGAATACGCAGTATTTT.

Here the CDR3 DNA reads TGCAGTGCTAGTCCGGGGGTTGGTGAGCAGTTCTTC. This sequence encodes CSASPGVGEQFF. This chain links TRBV20-1 with TRBJ2-1; D is possibly TRBD2 (6 bases). The V and J ends lost 3 bases and 9 bases respectively, with 12 bases between them. The CDR3 is made up of 12 amino acids. Per the germline V gene, CDR1 is DFQATT and CDR2 is SNEGSKA (reference sequence).

In this sample, this clonotype turned up many times. The CDR3 here is CASKLTSGYTDTQYF. The CDR3 coding sequence is TGTGCCAGCAAGTTAACTAGCGGGTACACAGATACGCAGTATTTT. The chain joins TRBV3-1 to TRBJ2-3, with 9 bases aligning to TRBD2. The CDR3 runs to 15 residues. CDR1 and CDR2 from the germline V gene are LGHDT and YNNKEL (reference sequence). Trimming took 7 bases from V and 2 from J; bases not matched to a gene: 7.

J is TRBJ1-6 and V is TRBV9; a possible D gene is TRBD1 (5 bases). Between the trimmed V and J ends, which lost 4 bases and 5 bases, there was a span of 13 bases. There are 15 residues in the CDR3. Germline V gene data show CDR1 as SGDLS and CDR2 as YYNGEE. Written as DNA, the CDR3 is TGTGCCAGCAGCACTGGGGGGAGACATAATTCACCCCTCCACTTT. It is translated as CASSTGGRHNSPLHF.

The J gene is TRBJ2-3, the V gene TRBV7-3; perhaps TRBD2 as D (5 bases). The CDR3 spans 15 residues. Looked up from germline, CDR1 is SGHTA and CDR2 is FQGTGA. Trimming left V 2 bases short and J 0 bases short, with 9 bases between. The CDR3 nucleotides read TGTGCCAGCAGCTTATCGACGGGGAGCACAGATACGCAGTATTTT. It yields the protein CASSLSTGSTDTQYF.

J is TRBJ2-1 and V is TRBV9; tentatively, D is TRBD2 (7 bases). In germline, CDR1 is SGDLS, CDR2 YYNGEE. Between the trimmed V and J ends, which lost 7 bases and 9 bases, there was a span of 17 bases. The CDR3 is made up of 13 amino acids. As DNA, the CDR3 is TGTGCCAGCTCAAGCTCGGGGGGCGGTGAGCAGTTCTTC. Amino acids: CASSSSGGGEQFF.

This clonotype occurred a few times. The chain is built from TRBV2 and TRBJ2-1; TRBD2 agrees at 8 bases. The germline V gene has CDR1 SNHLY and CDR2 FYNNEI. The trim removed 5 bases at V and 8 bases at J, leaving 8 bases unmatched. CDR3 length equals 14 residues. The CDR3 DNA follows: TGTGCCAGCAGTATACACGGGGGGGCGTATGAGCAGTTCTTC. Its translation is CASSIHGGAYEQFF.

In its sample, this clonotype was seen a few times. The chain uses TRBV7-9 and TRBJ2-3, with 8 bases aligning to TRBD2. CDR1 is SEHNR and CDR2 is FQNEAQ in the germline V gene (reference sequence). The CDR3 runs 15 residues. The trim removed 4 bases at V and 3 bases at J, leaving 6 bases unmatched. In nucleotides, the CDR3 is TGTGCCAGCAGCTCGACTAGCGTTAATACAGATACGCAGTATTTT. Its protein is CASSSTSVNTDTQYF.